This TCR beta chain was recorded in a study of blood T cell repertoires in COVID-19. In the source study's methods: Estimation of nucleated cell counts was performed using reference gene primer amplification. Sequencing was performed with immunoSEQ multiplex PCR; in TCRdb, only in-frame clones are kept and a portion is missing. That table furnishes V, J and clone size, whereas the DNA furnished D and trimming. Of 210,000 or so clones in the sample, 65% to 90% are singletons; the top ten hold 4% to 5.5%. There are a few counts of this clone. The CDR3 length is 14 residues. The V gene lost 0 bases and the J gene lost 14 bases, with 19 bases spanning the gap. Germline V CDR1 and CDR2: LNHNV, YYDKDF (reference sequence).

The specimen was peripheral blood. The clonotype was recovered from a human donor in a cohort sampled during active COVID-19. This sequence joins TRBV15 and TRBJ2-5, with D tentatively TRBD2 (6 bases). CDR3 amino acids: CATSRDRGVQTTYF. CDR3 in DNA: TGTGCCACCAGCAGAGATCGCGGGGTCCAGACGACCTACTTC.